The sequence of this TCR beta chain was determined in a study of blood T cell repertoires in COVID-19. Unmatched junction bases numbered 12, after V lost 7 bases and J lost 6 bases. The CDR3 loop spans 15 amino acids. Looked up from germline, CDR1 is SEHNR and CDR2 is FQNEAQ (reference sequence). In this sample, this clone turned up a few times. The table came from immunoSEQ multiplex PCR; TCRdb's copy has only in-frame clones and leaves some out. Here the sample spans about 210,000 clones, 92% being singletons. Specimen: peripheral blood. The rearrangement links TRBV7-9 to TRBJ1-3; 7 positions match TRBD1. This TCR was sampled from a man between 25 and 39 years old with acute or convalescent COVID-19. CDR3: CASKNKGAFLNTIYF. CDR3 in DNA: TGTGCCAGCAAGAATAAGGGGGCATTTTTAAACACCATATATTTT.